A selection of T cell receptor beta chains follows, all from one sample in a study of blood T cell repertoires in COVID-19. Libraries were prepared by immunoSEQ multiplex PCR; TCRdb keeps only in-frame clonotypes and omits some of them. The table includes 180,000 or so clones, over 80% detected once. Source material: PBMCs or T cells enriched from blood (not recorded which). Receptor source: a woman aged 55-70 years who had recovered from COVID-19. Both conserved end residues are part of each CDR3. The order of the fields is J gene, V gene, CDR3 protein.

TRBJ2-1	TRBV4-1	CASSQTGLAGDVDEQFF
TRBJ1-2	TRBV15	CATSRGTGANYGYTF
TRBJ2-1	TRBV3-1/TRBV3-2	CASSQRNGEYNEQFF
TRBJ1-4	TRBV14	CASSPYAGTAPGKLFF
TRBJ1-2	TRBV5-1	CASSFLTGTDATF
TRBJ1-2	TRBV6-5	CASGRERGQGYTF
TRBJ1-3	TRBV7-8	CASRGPRQGPLISGNTIYF
TRBJ2-1	TRBV5-1	CASSKGLAGVGAYNEQFF
TRBJ2-2	TRBV29-1	CSVMDGIGTGELFF
TRBJ1-6	TRBV3-1/TRBV3-2	CASSQGEAQGPLHF
TRBJ1-1	TRBV7-9	CASSSTAGGTEAFF
TRBJ2-2	TRBV4-1	CASSQEGGAYTGELFF
TRBJ1-2	TRBV19	CASSIVPGDGYTF
TRBJ2-1	TRBV7-3	CASRAPASGGTYNEQFF
TRBJ1-3	TRBV7-9	CASSLARQGFGNTIYF
TRBJ2-5	TRBV5-4	CASSAGTSGQETQYF
TRBJ1-1	TRBV11-2	CASSRQGYEAFF
TRBJ1-2	TRBV16	CASSQGIPGTGHGYTF
TRBJ2-7	TRBV5-1	CASSLAEASGFYEQYF
TRBJ1-3	TRBV3-1/TRBV3-2	CASSLAGTGKNTIYF
TRBJ2-7	TRBV23-1	CASTSATWTGGYEQYF
TRBJ2-1	TRBV28	CASRRTSGRAEQFF
TRBJ1-2	TRBV12-3/TRBV12-4	CASSYWGKYGYTF
TRBJ1-3	TRBV18	CASSGGPGNTIYF
TRBJ1-3	TRBV3-1/TRBV3-2	CASSRPGDADTIYF
TRBJ2-1	TRBV25-1	CASSDGGSYNEQFF
TRBJ1-1	TRBV18	CASSPRGGLNTEAFF
TRBJ1-5	TRBV28	CASSLQQGYNQPQHF
TRBJ2-2	TRBV5-1	CASSSQGTTGELFF
TRBJ2-2	TRBV5-1	CASSATTGTGELFF
TRBJ1-2	TRBV12-5	CASGLVSIDGYTF
TRBJ1-5	TRBV24-1	CATSSAAGNQPQHF
TRBJ2-7	TRBV5-1	CASSPGSGRAYEQYF
TRBJ1-4	TRBV28	CASSYPTGTVLPTNEKLFF
TRBJ1-1	TRBV7-9	CASSLDMNTEAFF
TRBJ1-1	TRBV3-1/TRBV3-2	CASSPDLNTEAFF
TRBJ1-2	TRBV7-9	CASSLGGGLNGYTF
TRBJ2-7	TRBV28	CASSLYLLAGMYEQYF
TRBJ2-5	TRBV4-2	CASSQEDWFQETQYF
TRBJ1-2	TRBV5-6	CASIKAGGDGYTF
TRBJ2-2	TRBV5-1	CASSWGLGDTGELFF